The rows below give T cell receptor beta chains drawn from one sample of a study of identical twins. TCRdb re-analysed the 5' RACE reads in MiXCR, keeping a single row per CDR3 protein. The data contain approximately 700,000 distinct CDR3 sequences, less than 7% of them singletons. The specimen sequenced was naive T cells sorted from blood. The origin of the receptors is a man between 18 and 35 years old in good health. Both conserved end residues are part of each CDR3. D genes are given only for firm matches. Clone sizes are given selectively: once, few, many, or a class where the clone is expanded.

CAMSTSGRVYEQFF | TGTGCCATGAGTACTAGCGGGAGGGTGTATGAGCAGTTCTTC | many | TRBV10-3 | TRBD2 | TRBJ2-1
CASRPSGTYNEQFF | TGTGCCAGCAGGCCGAGTGGTACCTACAATGAGCAGTTCTTC | NA | TRBV3-1 | NA | TRBJ2-1
CASDLGTSVSTGELFF | TGTGCCAGCGACCTCGGGACTAGCGTGTCCACCGGGGAGCTGTTTTTT | many | TRBV9 | TRBD2 | TRBJ2-2
CASSSPVRGPKNIQYF | TGTGCCAGCAGTTCCCCAGTGCGGGGGCCCAAAAACATTCAGTACTTC | NA | TRBV6-2/TRBV6-3 | NA | TRBJ2-4
CASSLVQGVSYEQYF | TGTGCCAGCAGTTTGGTTCAGGGAGTCTCCTACGAGCAGTACTTC | NA | TRBV28 | NA | TRBJ2-7
CASSQWTGAYNEQFF | TGTGCCAGCAGCCAGTGGACAGGGGCCTACAATGAGCAGTTCTTC | few | TRBV14 | TRBD1 | TRBJ2-1
CATSDFGDYNEQFF | TGTGCCACCAGTGATTTTGGGGACTACAATGAGCAGTTCTTC | few | TRBV24-1 | NA | TRBJ2-1
CASSLEGAGGSGANVLTF | TGTGCCAGCAGCTTAGAAGGAGCGGGAGGTTCTGGGGCCAACGTCCTGACTTTC | few | TRBV11-1 | TRBD2 | TRBJ2-6
CSAPGQVTTNEKLFF | TGCAGTGCTCCGGGACAGGTCACAACTAATGAAAAACTGTTTTTT | NA | TRBV20-1 | TRBD1 | TRBJ1-4
CASSPRLADNTGELFF | TGTGCCAGCTCACCTCGACTAGCGGACAATACCGGGGAGCTGTTTTTT | many | TRBV18 | TRBD2 | TRBJ2-2
CASSPQGSEQFF | TGTGCCAGCTCACCACAGGGAAGTGAGCAGTTCTTC | many | TRBV18 | NA | TRBJ2-1
CASSVATGLDEQYF | TGTGCCAGCAGCGTAGCTACGGGGCTCGACGAGCAGTACTTC | NA | TRBV9 | NA | TRBJ2-7
CASSPLTGGFMNTEAFF | TGTGCCAGCTCACCACTCACAGGCGGATTCATGAACACTGAAGCTTTCTTT | NA | TRBV18 | NA | TRBJ1-1
CASSLTGEENSPLHF | TGCGCCAGCAGCCTAACAGGGGAAGAGAATTCACCCCTCCACTTT | many | TRBV5-1 | TRBD1 | TRBJ1-6
CASSQLGQGARYTF | TGCGCCAGCAGCCAACTGGGCCAGGGGGCGCGCTACACCTTC | many | TRBV4-3 | TRBD1 | TRBJ1-2
CASSPPGQGNEQFF | TGTGCCAGCTCACCACCTGGACAAGGGAATGAGCAGTTCTTC | NA | TRBV18 | NA | TRBJ2-1
CATSRADEGTNEKLFF | TGTGCCACCAGCAGAGCGGACGAGGGGACTAATGAAAAACTGTTTTTT | NA | TRBV15 | NA | TRBJ1-4
CASSPTGHLTETQYF | TGTGCCAGCAGCCCCACGGGCCACCTTACGGAGACCCAGTACTTC | many | TRBV7-8 | NA | TRBJ2-5
CASSLVLPEQYF | TGTGCCAGCAGTTTAGTTTTACCCGAGCAGTACTTC | many | TRBV12-3/TRBV12-4 | NA | TRBJ2-7
CASSRSGSSTDTQYF | TGTGCCAGCAGCCGAAGCGGGTCTAGCACAGATACGCAGTATTTT | many | TRBV11-2 | NA | TRBJ2-3
CASSLAASSDTQYF | TGCGCCAGCAGCTTGGCCGCGAGCTCGGATACGCAGTATTTT | many | TRBV5-1 | NA | TRBJ2-3
CASSFSGSGANVLTF | TGTGCCAGCAGTTTTTCTGGTTCTGGGGCCAACGTCCTGACTTTC | many | TRBV12-3/TRBV12-4 | NA | TRBJ2-6
CASSPVASGRDEQFF | TGTGCCAGCAGTCCCGTGGCTAGCGGGAGGGATGAGCAGTTCTTC | NA | TRBV12-3/TRBV12-4 | TRBD2 | TRBJ2-1
CASSSRPSGDTGELFF | TGTGCCAGCAGCTCCAGGCCTAGCGGGGACACCGGGGAGCTGTTTTTT | NA | TRBV7-6 | TRBD2 | TRBJ2-2
CASSLLRGLMNTEAFF | TGTGCCAGCAGCTTATTGAGGGGGCTGATGAACACTGAAGCTTTCTTT | many | TRBV7-8 | TRBD1 | TRBJ1-1
CASSLPGLAGMGANVLTF | TGTGCCAGCAGTCTACCGGGGCTAGCGGGCATGGGGGCCAACGTCCTGACTTTC | many | TRBV12-3/TRBV12-4 | TRBD2 | TRBJ2-6
CSVSGGASDTQYF | TGCAGCGTTTCAGGGGGCGCATCAGATACGCAGTATTTT | NA | TRBV29-1 | TRBD1 | TRBJ2-3
CASTLGYYNEQFF | TGTGCCAGTACCCTAGGGTACTACAATGAGCAGTTCTTC | few | TRBV25-1 | NA | TRBJ2-1
CASRALGQPQHF | TGTGCCAGCAGAGCTTTGGGTCAGCCCCAGCATTTT | NA | TRBV27 | NA | TRBJ1-5
CASSLAYTGELFF | TGTGCCAGCAGCTTGGCTTATACCGGGGAGCTGTTTTTT | many | TRBV5-5 | NA | TRBJ2-2
CASSGGGLAAGPYEQYF | TGTGCCAGCAGCGGAGGGGGTTTGGCAGCAGGGCCCTACGAGCAGTACTTC | few | TRBV7-2 | NA | TRBJ2-7
CASSYSDRVRYEQYF | TGTGCCAGCAGTTACTCAGACAGGGTAAGGTACGAGCAGTACTTC | few | TRBV6-2/TRBV6-3 | TRBD1 | TRBJ2-7
CASSFTSGYEQYF | TGTGCCAGCAGCTTCACATCTGGGTACGAGCAGTACTTC | many | TRBV7-3 | NA | TRBJ2-7
CASSFTPGGNQPQHF | TGTGCCAGCAGTTTCACGCCGGGCGGCAATCAGCCCCAGCATTTT | many | TRBV12-3/TRBV12-4 | NA | TRBJ1-5
CAISLGTAYEQYF | TGTGCCATCAGCCTTGGGACAGCCTACGAGCAGTACTTC | NA | TRBV10-3 | TRBD1 | TRBJ2-7
CASSPRGAETYEQYF | TGCGCCAGCAGCCCCCGGGGGGCAGAGACCTACGAGCAGTACTTC | few | TRBV5-1 | NA | TRBJ2-7
CSALPPGLAEFFGEQFF | TGCAGTGCTCTCCCCCCCGGACTAGCTGAATTTTTTGGTGAGCAGTTCTTC | many | TRBV20-1 | TRBD2 | TRBJ2-1